Shown below are 24 T cell receptor beta chains from a single sample sequenced in a study of T cells in Graves' hyperthyroidism and ophthalmopathy. RNA transcripts yielded amplified TCR beta CDR3 regions. RT-PCR in the first round (using the HTBI primer set) targeted the TCR CDR3. One entry per CDR3 protein results from TCRdb running MiXCR on the multiplex PCR reads. The repertoire holds some 600,000 distinct CDR3 sequences, with 14% as singletons. Sequencing was carried out using blood. All receptors come from a woman aged 25-40 years with Graves' hyperthyroidism that later progressed to Graves' ophthalmopathy.

CDR3 sequence (DNA): TGTGCCAGCTCCCCGGACAGGGGGCGATCACCCCTCCACTTT. Amino acid sequence: CASSPDRGRSPLHF. The V gene is TRBV18, the J gene TRBJ1-6; 11 positions agree with TRBD1. Germline CDR1 reads KGHSH; CDR2 reads LQKENI. V gave up 6 bases and J gave up 10 bases; unmatched junction bases: 5. This CDR3 contains 14 residues.

V is TRBV7-9 and J is TRBJ1-6; no clear D gene. The CDR3 extends over 16 amino acids. Trimming removed 1 base at V and 11 bases at J, with 18 bases between. Germline CDR1 reads SEHNR; CDR2 reads FQNEAQ (reference sequence). As DNA, the CDR3 is TGTGCCAGCAGCTTAGATTCTCAAACTCCTGTCGCACCCCTCCACTTT. Its translation is CASSLDSQTPVAPLHF.

Turning to this clonotype: A much larger clone lies a single base off, so this may be a read error. The gene calls are TRBV28 and TRBJ2-5, with D perhaps matching TRBD2 (5 bases). V gave up 6 bases and J gave up 4 bases, with 18 bases separating them. This CDR3 region has 15 residues. CDR1 is MDHEN and CDR2 is SYDVKM in the germline V gene. Here the CDR3 reads CASSLLIGISETQYF. The CDR3 bases are TGTGCCAGCAGCTTACTTATCGGGATTTCAGAGACCCAGTACTTC.

The rearrangement links TRBV6-9 to TRBJ1-1; TRBD1 is a possible D gene (6 bases). Germline CDR1 MNHGY, CDR2 SVAAGI. V was clipped by 3 bases and J by 6 bases, with 11 bases between them. This CDR3 spans 13 amino acids. The CDR3 DNA reads TGTGCCAGCAGTTACGGACCAGGGGCTGAAGCTTTCTTT. This encodes CASSYGPGAEAFF.

This clonotype was counted many times. This sequence joins TRBV5-1 and TRBJ1-2; possibly TRBD1 for D (5 bases). The V end was cut by 0 bases, the J end by 3 bases, with 9 bases between. Germline assignment: CDR1 SGHRS and CDR2 YFSETQ. The CDR3 is made up of 14 amino acids. The CDR3 region has the DNA TGCGCCAGCAGCTTGGGCAGGGATGACTATGGCTACACCTTC. Translation: CASSLGRDDYGYTF.

The chain employs TRBV29-1 and TRBJ1-1, with D tentatively TRBD1 (5 bases). This CDR3 contains 13 residues. Between the trimmed V and J ends, which lost 4 bases and 5 bases, there was a span of 14 bases. Germline V gene sequence: CDR1 SQVTM, CDR2 ANQGSEA. In nucleotides, the CDR3 is TGCAGCGTTGCCGGAAATGAGGGGACTGAAGCTTTCTTT. This encodes CSVAGNEGTEAFF.

Ten or more counts support this clonotype. The V and J genes are TRBV7-2 and TRBJ2-1; 9 bases align to TRBD2. CDR1 and CDR2 from the germline V gene are SGHTA and FQGNSA. CDR3 size: 14 residues. V lost 1 base and J lost 10; bases outside the gene matches: 5. CDR3 loop: CASSLVRLAGEQFF. CDR3 nucleotides: TGTGCCAGCAGCTTAGTCAGGCTAGCGGGAGAGCAGTTCTTC.

CDR3 region: CASMTPRDRTLTPYNEQFF. DNA for the CDR3: TGTGCCAGCATGACCCCTCGGGACAGAACTTTGACCCCCTACAATGAGCAGTTCTTC. J is TRBJ2-1 and V is TRBV28, with 7 nucleotides matching TRBD1. CDR3 size: 19 residues. CDR1 and CDR2 from the germline V gene are MDHEN and SYDVKM. J was trimmed by 2 bases and V by 7 bases; bases with no gene match: 20.

On this clonotype: Since a much larger clone is just one base distant, this may be a read error. The chain links TRBV12-3 or TRBV12-4 to TRBJ2-3; D call uncertain. CDR3 size: 13 residues. The ends were cut back, 7 bases at V and 2 bases at J, with 10 bases in the middle. Here the CDR3 reads CASTPPDTDTQYF. In nucleotides, the CDR3 is TGTGCCAGCACACCCCCTGACACAGATACGCAGTATTTT.

This sequence joins TRBV29-1 and TRBJ2-2; the D is unclear. CDR3 size: 13 residues. The V gene lost 2 bases and the J gene lost 2 bases, with 6 bases spanning the gap. CDR1 SQVTM and CDR2 ANQGSEA come from the germline V gene. The CDR3 bases are TGCAGCGTTGAATTAGGAAACACCGGGGAGCTGTTTTTT. Translation gives CSVELGNTGELFF.

At least ten counts were recorded for this clonotype. The chain carries TRBV9 and TRBJ2-3, with TRBD1 matching over 10 bases. Germline lookup yields CDR1 SGDLS and CDR2 YYNGEE. V was clipped by 4 bases and J by 8 bases; unmatched bases: 7. The CDR3 is made up of 14 amino acids. The CDR3 sequence is CASSLTGGYSTQYF. For the CDR3, the DNA is TGTGCCAGCAGCCTGACAGGGGGCTATAGTACGCAGTATTTT. Together with reference TRBV9 and TRBJ2-3, the CDR3 gives the full variable domain: DSGVTQTPKHLITATGQRVTLRCSPRSGDLSVYWYQQSLDQGLQFLIQYYNGEERAKGNILERFSAQQFPDLHSELNLSSLELGDSALYFCASSLTGGYSTQYFGPGTRLTVL.

The chain is built from TRBV24-1 and TRBJ2-1, with a possible D match to TRBD1 (6 bases). CDR1 is KGHDR and CDR2 is SFDVKD in the germline V gene. V lost 7 bases to trimming and J lost 6 bases, with 18 bases between them. The CDR3 sequence is 15 residues long. This chain's CDR3 is CATSRGSGLVNEQFF. DNA for the CDR3: TGTGCCACCAGCAGGGGTAGTGGGTTGGTCAATGAGCAGTTCTTC.

This clonotype was seen repeatedly, ten times or more. The rearrangement links TRBV3-1 to TRBJ1-2, with 11 bases identical to TRBD1. Per germline, CDR1 LGHDT and CDR2 YNNKEL (reference sequence). The CDR3 spans 16 residues. V dropped 4 bases and J dropped 7; count of bases not matched to a gene: 11. CDR3 in DNA: TGTGCCAGCAGCCTGGGACAGGGGGTTCTGGAGAGTGGCTACACCTTC. Translated, it gives CASSLGQGVLESGYTF.

This clonotype was counted between two and nine times. For the CDR3, the DNA is TGCGCCAGCAGCTTGCCACAGGGTGAAGAGACCCAGTACTTC. Its translation: CASSLPQGEETQYF. The chain carries TRBV5-1 and TRBJ2-5, with D maybe TRBD1 (6 bases). The CDR3 has 14 amino acids. V lost 1 base and J 3 bases, leaving 10 bases between the germline ends. The germline gives CDR1 SGHRS, CDR2 YFSETQ.

As for this clonotype: One base away lies a much larger clone, so this may be a sequencing read error. The chain has TRBV6-2 or TRBV6-3 and TRBJ1-3; D gene uncertain. CDR1 and CDR2 from the germline V gene are MNHEY and SVGEGT. Trimming stripped 6 bases from V and 1 base from J, with 16 bases between. The CDR3 is 16 residues long. The CDR3 here is CASRHPYGISGNTIYF. CDR3 DNA sequence: TGTGCCAGCAGGCACCCCTACGGGATATCTGGAAACACCATATATTTT.

Notes on this clonotype: Since a much larger clone is just one base distant, this may be a read error. The rearrangement uses TRBV7-7 and TRBJ2-5; perhaps D is TRBD1 or TRBD2 (5 bases each). The CDR3 is made up of 15 amino acids. Germline V CDR1 and CDR2: SSHAT, FNYEAQ (reference sequence). The CDR3 is CARSTGRVYQETQYF. CDR3 coding DNA: TGTGCTAGAAGCACGGGACGGGTGTACCAAGAGACCCAGTACTTC.

As to this clonotype: A much larger clone differs from this one at a single base, so this may be a read error. The V and J genes are TRBV28 and TRBJ1-5; 7 nucleotides line up with TRBD1. The CDR3 spans 17 residues. Trimming cost V 2 bases and J 3 bases; bases outside gene matches: 10. Per the germline V gene, CDR1 is MDHEN and CDR2 is SYDVKM. This CDR3 is CASSLRGLSVDNQPQHF. In DNA, the CDR3 is TGTGCCAGCAGTTTAAGGGGGCTCTCGGTCGACAATCAGCCCCAGCATTTT.

This clonotype was picked up many times. This sequence joins TRBV28 and TRBJ1-4, with unresolved D. The germline V gene encodes CDR1 MDHEN and CDR2 SYDVKM. The germline V and J ends were trimmed by 3 bases and 0 bases, with 11 bases remaining between them. The CDR3 sequence is 16 residues long. The CDR3 DNA sequence: TGTGCCAGCAGTTTTTCAGAGTTTGCAACTAATGAAAAACTGTTTTTT. Amino acid sequence: CASSFSEFATNEKLFF.

This clonotype was seen many times. The chain recombines TRBV6-2 or TRBV6-3 with TRBJ2-1, with D possibly being TRBD2 (5 bases). This CDR3 is built from 13 residues. Germline values: CDR1 MNHEY, CDR2 SVGEGT. V lost 1 base, J lost 7 bases, and 8 bases lay in between. The CDR3 sequence is CASSYYGGNEQFF. CDR3 nucleotide sequence: TGTGCCAGCAGTTACTATGGCGGGAATGAGCAGTTCTTC.

In its sample, this clonotype was seen many times. The chain links TRBV29-1 to TRBJ1-4; 9 nucleotides agree with TRBD1. The CDR3 runs 12 residues. J gave up 10 bases and V 7 bases, and 7 bases lay outside the gene matches. CDR1 is SQVTM, CDR2 ANQGSEA, per germline. This chain's CDR3 is CSGGQGGGKLFF. The CDR3, as DNA: TGCAGCGGGGGACAGGGAGGAGGAAAACTGTTTTTT.

On this clonotype: A junction end diverges from the germline sequence, so it may reflect a read error. The rearrangement links TRBV4-1 to TRBJ2-5, with 12 bases matching TRBD2. Looked up from germline, CDR1 is MGHRA and CDR2 is YSYEKL. The CDR3 totals 14 residues. DNA for the CDR3: TGCGCCAGCCGCCAAGTGGAGACTAGCGGGAGAATGTACTTC. This encodes CASRQVETSGRMYF.

This clonotype has at least ten counts. The chain recombines TRBV20-1 with TRBJ2-1; D gene unclear. Germline V lookup: CDR1 DFQATT, CDR2 SNEGSKA (reference sequence). CDR3 length: 14 residues. V lost 4 bases and J 5 bases, leaving 15 bases between the germline ends. CDR3 sequence reads: CSATRRTLNNEQFF. The CDR3 nucleotides are TGCAGTGCTACGAGACGGACGCTTAACAATGAGCAGTTCTTC.

This clonotype was observed at least ten times. This chain links TRBV30 with TRBJ1-2, with TRBD1 matching 9 bases. CDR3 length: 14 residues. The germline V gene has CDR1 GTSNPN and CDR2 SVGIG (reference sequence). The ends lost 3 bases at V and 2 bases at J; junction bases unmatched: 4. CDR3 sequence: CAWSLDRGNYGYTF. CDR3 DNA: TGTGCCTGGAGCTTGGACAGGGGAAACTATGGCTACACCTTC.

The sample holds many counts of this clonotype. The chain carries TRBV6-5 and TRBJ1-2, with 7 bases that match TRBD1. The CDR3 runs to 13 residues. The germline CDR1 and CDR2 sequences are MNHEY and SVGAGI. J lost 8 bases, V lost 2 bases, and 5 bases had no gene match. For the CDR3, the DNA is TGTGCCAGCAGTTACGGAGACAGGGAAGGCTACACCTTC. Amino acid sequence: CASSYGDREGYTF.